The 8 T cell receptor beta chains presented below share a single source sample, sequenced in a study of T-cell reconstitution after alpha-beta-depleted transplantation in children (TCRdb year 2016). Receptor libraries were prepared by PCR. The instrument given in TCRdb is Illumina HiSeq 2500. TCR library preparation used molecular barcoding, with unique molecular identifiers applied to normalize quantification of the TCRbeta repertoire. Starting from the raw public reads, TCRdb applied fastp trimming at Q25, assembled clones with MiXCR and retained in-frame beta chains. Each record represents a unique CDR3 protein, reported with the most common genes and DNA among its rows. The table for this sample lists under 850,000 distinct CDR3 sequences; around 12% of them were counted only once. The ten largest make up around 0.79% of the sample. What the treatment or condition label conveys for this sample: allogeneic hematopoietic cell transplantation with graft depleted of TCRalphabeta T cells and CD19 B cells.

The sequencing used PBMCs, collected before TCRalphabeta/CD19-depleted stem cell transplant. These receptors all stem from a girl aged 2 to 9 with congenital amegakaryocytic thrombocytopenia, due to receive a stem cell transplant.

This clonotype was counted ten times or more. J is TRBJ2-1 and V is TRBV7-2, with TRBD2 as a possible D gene (6 bases). Trimming cost V 2 bases and J 5 bases, with 13 bases left between them. This CDR3 spans 15 amino acids. Germline V gives CDR1 SGHTA, CDR2 FQGNSA. The CDR3 region has the DNA TGTGCCAGCAGCTTATCTGGCGGGATGGACAATGAGCAGTTCTTC. It encodes CASSLSGGMDNEQFF.

This chain uses TRBV5-1 with TRBJ2-7; D might be TRBD1 or TRBD2, each matching 5 bases. Trimming removed 4 bases from V and 3 bases from J, with 11 bases in between. Germline loops: CDR1 SGHRS, CDR2 YFSETQ. CDR3 size: 13 residues. The DNA of the CDR3 is TGCGCCAGCAGCGGGGGACGGGACTACGAGCAGTACTTC. This gives the protein CASSGGRDYEQYF.

This clonotype was detected many times. This chain uses TRBV6-4 with TRBJ2-3; 8 nucleotides match TRBD1. The germline V gene encodes CDR1 MRHNA and CDR2 SNTAGT. Trimming removed 3 bases from V and 4 bases from J; junction bases left unmatched: 6. The CDR3 has 15 residues. The CDR3: CASSDVAGGADTQYF. CDR3 sequence (DNA): TGTGCCAGCAGTGATGTGGCAGGGGGCGCAGATACGCAGTATTTT.

This clonotype has at least ten counts. This rearrangement joins TRBV9 to TRBJ1-1; TRBD1 might be the D (5 bases). Germline loops: CDR1 SGDLS, CDR2 YYNGEE. Deletions cut 2 bases from V and 0 bases from J, with 14 bases between. The CDR3 totals 16 residues. This CDR3 is CASSVRGDSVNTEAFF. The CDR3 region has the DNA TGTGCCAGCAGCGTGAGGGGAGATTCGGTGAACACTGAAGCTTTCTTT.

The rearrangement joins TRBV5-1 to TRBJ2-2, with TRBD2 matching over 11 bases. This CDR3 comprises 19 residues. The ends lost 0 bases at V and 4 bases at J; junction bases unmatched: 11. Germline lookup yields CDR1 SGHRS and CDR2 YFSETQ. CDR3 sequence (DNA): TGCGCCAGCAGCTTGGTTCTAGCGGGAGGCCCTCCTGTCACCGGGGAGCTGTTTTTT. This encodes CASSLVLAGGPPVTGELFF.

In its sample, this clonotype was seen a few times. The chain couples TRBV11-2 to TRBJ2-2; no reliable D call. The germline V and J ends were trimmed by 4 bases and 3 bases, with 12 bases remaining between them. The CDR3 is 15 amino acids. In germline, CDR1 is SGHAT, CDR2 FQNNGV. CDR3 nucleotide sequence: TGTGCCAGCAGCTATTTACTTGGGGACACCGGGGAGCTGTTTTTT. The encoded protein is CASSYLLGDTGELFF.

J is TRBJ2-7 and V is TRBV18; 7 bases are a match to TRBD1. The ends lost 5 bases at V and 4 bases at J; junction bases unmatched: 2. Germline assignment: CDR1 KGHSH and CDR2 LQKENI. The CDR3 loop spans 12 amino acids. The DNA of the CDR3 is TGTGCCAGCTCAGCGGACAGGTACGAGCAGTACTTC. Its translation is CASSADRYEQYF.

This clonotype was seen many times. The chain recombines TRBV20-1 with TRBJ2-5, with unresolved D. CDR3 length: 12 residues. V lost 3 bases and J 1 base, leaving 6 bases between the germline ends. Germline loops: CDR1 DFQATT, CDR2 SNEGSKA (reference sequence). The CDR3, as DNA: TGCAGTGCTAGTGAGTCCCAAGAGACCCAGTACTTC. Encoded protein: CSASESQETQYF.